These T cell receptor beta chains were read from a single sample in a study of T cell responses to AZD1222 COVID-19 vaccine. Libraries were prepared by immunoSEQ multiplex PCR; TCRdb keeps only in-frame clonotypes and omits some of them. The data hold 90,000 to 120,000 clones, with 91% observed a single time. Sequenced here: peripheral blood, sampled on day 0 of AZD1222 vaccination. The receptor source for this set is an adult in good health. The CDR3 runs from the conserved cysteine through the conserved F or W. A D gene is named only where the DNA matches it firmly. Rows may omit the clone size; those that give it use once, few, many or a size class.

j_call,v_call,clone_size,d_call,cdr3_nt,cdr3_aa
TRBJ1-3,TRBV5-1,-,-,TGCGCCAGCAGCTTGGAGGTTATAGGGAGATCGGGAAACACCATATATTTT,CASSLEVIGRSGNTIYF
TRBJ1-2,TRBV18,-,TRBD1,TGTGCCAGCTCCCGGGCGGACAGGGAACAGTATGGCTACACCTTC,CASSRADREQYGYTF
TRBJ2-7,TRBV10-2,-,-,TGCGCCAGCAGTGCAAGGGGACGTATGTCGGGGGAGCAGTACTTC,CASSARGRMSGEQYF
TRBJ1-1,TRBV5-1,-,TRBD1,TGCGCCAGCAGCGACCCGAGGGGGCTTATTAACACTGAAGCTTTCTTT,CASSDPRGLINTEAFF
TRBJ1-3,TRBV5-1,-,-,TGCGCCAGCAGGCCCCTAGGGTCTGGAAACACCATATATTTT,CASRPLGSGNTIYF
TRBJ1-4,TRBV5-1,once,-,TGCGCCAGCAGATGGGTTACAACTAATGAAAAACTGTTTTTT,CASRWVTTNEKLFF
TRBJ1-1,TRBV7-8,-,TRBD1,TGTGCCAGCAGCCGAGGGGGCCAGGGATGGACTGAAGCTTTCTTT,CASSRGGQGWTEAFF
TRBJ2-1,TRBV18,-,-,TGTGCCAGCTCGTCCTCGAGTGGCTCCTACAATGAGCAGTTCTTC,CASSSSSGSYNEQFF
TRBJ2-7,TRBV30,-,TRBD1,TGTGCCTGGAGTGCCAGGGGGATTCTCTACGAGCAGTACTTC,CAWSARGILYEQYF
TRBJ2-3,TRBV2,-,-,TGTGCCAGCAGTGAAATCCTCACAGATACGCAGTATTTT,CASSEILTDTQYF
TRBJ2-7,TRBV10-3,-,TRBD1,TGTGCCATCAGCGATTCAGGGGGCGTCTCCTACGAGCAGTACTTC,CAISDSGGVSYEQYF
TRBJ1-2,TRBV14,-,TRBD1,TGTGCCAGCAGCTTCGGACAGGTCTATGGCTACACCTTC,CASSFGQVYGYTF
TRBJ1-1,TRBV2,-,TRBD1,TGTGCCAGCAAAGGGACAGCGAACACTGAAGCTTTCTTT,CASKGTANTEAFF
TRBJ1-3,TRBV3-1/TRBV3-2,-,-,TGTGCCAGCAGCCACAACCGGAACAGGGAAACCATATATTTT,CASSHNRNRETIYF
TRBJ2-3,TRBV3-1/TRBV3-2,once,-,TGTGCCAGCAGCCAACAAACCGGAACAGATACGCAGTATTTT,CASSQQTGTDTQYF
TRBJ1-6,TRBV27,once,-,TGTGCCAGCAGTTTATCCATGACAGTTTCACCCCTCCACTTT,CASSLSMTVSPLHF
TRBJ2-3,TRBV7-9,-,-,TGTGCCAGCGAGCGCTTCTTACGGTCTCAAGATACGCAGTATTTT,CASERFLRSQDTQYF
TRBJ1-6,TRBV15,-,-,TGTGCCACCAGCAGAGTAGGGGTGGGTTCACCCCTCCACTTT,CATSRVGVGSPLHF
TRBJ2-7,TRBV13,-,TRBD1,TGTGCCAGCAGCGGCCGGGGACAGGGGTCTTACGAGCAGTACTTC,CASSGRGQGSYEQYF
TRBJ1-4,TRBV5-1,-,TRBD1,TGCGCCAGCAGCTTGATGACAGGGGGGGAAAAACTGTTTTTT,CASSLMTGGEKLFF
TRBJ1-5,TRBV7-2,-,-,TGTGCCAGCAGCTTGGGGGGAAACAATCAGCCCCAGCATTTT,CASSLGGNNQPQHF
TRBJ2-1,TRBV10-2,-,TRBD2,TGCGCCAGCAGTGTCGGGACTAAATACAATGAGCAGTTCTTC,CASSVGTKYNEQFF